A selection of T cell receptor beta chains follows, all from one sample in a study of blood T cells in healthy people across ages. TCRdb re-called the 5' RACE reads through MiXCR, storing one row per CDR3 protein. The sample yields over 1,500,000 distinct CDR3 sequences, approximately 50% seen once. What was sequenced was blood. These receptors all come from a woman between 40 and 50 years old in good health. Both conserved end residues are part of each CDR3. The order of the fields is J gene, V gene, CDR3 length, clone size, D gene, CDR3 protein, CDR3 DNA. The D gene is left open where the match is weak. Part of the rows lack a size; the others show once, few, many or a class for expanded clones.

TRBJ2-7 TRBV20-1 13 few - CSAFTGLGGEQYF TGCAGTGCTTTTACAGGGTTAGGAGGCGAGCAGTACTTC
TRBJ2-5 TRBV7-7 16 - TRBD1 CASSRLLTDREETQYF TGTGCTAGCAGCCGACTTCTGACTGACAGGGAAGAGACCCAGTACTTC
TRBJ1-4 TRBV4-2 17 - - CASSQPVLPATNEKLFF TGTGCCAGCAGCCAACCTGTGCTGCCTGCAACTAATGAAAAACTGTTTTTT
TRBJ2-3 TRBV20-1 10 few - CSLSEVTQYF TGCAGCCTCTCAGAGGTTACGCAGTATTTT
TRBJ2-3 TRBV29-1 12 - - CSVEEGWDTQYF TGCAGCGTTGAGGAGGGATGGGATACGCAGTATTTT
TRBJ1-2 TRBV28 15 - TRBD1 CASSYRDRTLYGCTF TGTGCCAGCAGTTACAGGGACAGGACGCTTTATGGCTGCACCTTC
TRBJ1-6 TRBV20-1 15 - TRBD1 CSARHGTGRNSPLHF TGCAGTGCTAGACATGGGACAGGGAGGAATTCACCCCTCCACTTT
TRBJ2-3 TRBV4-1 14 few - CASDSRVGTDTQYF TGCGCCAGCGACTCTAGGGTGGGCACAGATACGCAGTATTTT
TRBJ2-1 TRBV6-2/TRBV6-3 14 - - CASSYLGQTREQFF TGTGCCAGCAGTTACCTGGGCCAGACAAGGGAACAGTTCTTC
TRBJ2-1 TRBV4-2 14 - TRBD2 CASSQGSGSYEQFF TGTGCCAGCAGCCAAGGCAGCGGGAGTTATGAGCAGTTCTTC
TRBJ2-5 TRBV5-1 13 - TRBD1 CASSRQGTQTQYF TGCGCCAGCAGCCGACAGGGGACGCAGACCCAGTACTTC
TRBJ2-1 TRBV12-3/TRBV12-4 13 - - CASSLNVYNEQFF TGTGCCAGCAGTTTAAACGTTTACAATGAGCAGTTCTTC